What follows describes a single TCR beta chain. These data originate in a study of blood T cell repertoires in COVID-19. Libraries were prepared by immunoSEQ multiplex PCR; TCRdb keeps only in-frame clonotypes and omits some of them. The table records more than 250,000 clones, over 75% of them present only once. The sequenced sample consisted of PBMCs or T cells enriched from blood (not recorded which). The TCR comes from a man between 25 and 39 years old who had recovered from COVID-19.

The CDR3 region is CASSLGQANSNQPQHF. CDR3 DNA sequence: TGTGCCAGCAGCTTGGGACAGGCAAATAGCAATCAGCCCCAGCATTTT. The genes are TRBV7-2 and TRBJ1-5; TRBD1 agrees at 8 bases. The germline V gene encodes CDR1 SGHTA and CDR2 FQGNSA. V was clipped by 3 bases and J by 0 bases; unmatched bases: 4. The CDR3 is 16 residues long.